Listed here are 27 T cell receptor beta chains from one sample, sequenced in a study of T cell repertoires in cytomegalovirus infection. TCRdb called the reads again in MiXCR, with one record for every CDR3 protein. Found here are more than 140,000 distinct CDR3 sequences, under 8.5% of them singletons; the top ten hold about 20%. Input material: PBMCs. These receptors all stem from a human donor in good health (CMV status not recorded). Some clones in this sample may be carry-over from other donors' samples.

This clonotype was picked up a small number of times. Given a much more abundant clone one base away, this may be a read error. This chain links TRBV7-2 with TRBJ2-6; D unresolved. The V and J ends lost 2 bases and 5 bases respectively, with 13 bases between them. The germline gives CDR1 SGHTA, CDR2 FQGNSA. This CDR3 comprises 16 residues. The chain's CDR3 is CASSLNPLGWANVLTF. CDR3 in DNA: TGTGCCAGCAGCTTAAACCCCCTAGGATGGGCCAACGTCCTGACTTTC.

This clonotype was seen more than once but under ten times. The CDR3 DNA reads TGTGCCAGCAGTGTAGTACAGGGGGAAGCCGGGACGCAGTATTTT. It codes for CASSVVQGEAGTQYF. This chain links TRBV2 with TRBJ2-3; TRBD1 matches 8 bases. Per germline, CDR1 SNHLY and CDR2 FYNNEI. V was clipped by 4 bases and J by 9 bases; unmatched bases: 12. This CDR3 comprises 15 residues.

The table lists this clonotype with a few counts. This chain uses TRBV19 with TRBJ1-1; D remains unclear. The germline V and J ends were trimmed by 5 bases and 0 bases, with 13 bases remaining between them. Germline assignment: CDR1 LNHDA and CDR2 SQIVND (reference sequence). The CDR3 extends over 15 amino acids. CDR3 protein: CASSPWANMNTEAFF. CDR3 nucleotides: TGTGCCAGTAGTCCCTGGGCTAACATGAACACTGAAGCTTTCTTT.

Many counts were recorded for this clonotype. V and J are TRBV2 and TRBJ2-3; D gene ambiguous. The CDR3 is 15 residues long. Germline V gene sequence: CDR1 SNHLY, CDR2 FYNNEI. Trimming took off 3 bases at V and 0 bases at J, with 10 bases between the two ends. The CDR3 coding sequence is TGTGCCAGCAGTGAGGCCGTCCTAAGCACAGATACGCAGTATTTT. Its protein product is CASSEAVLSTDTQYF. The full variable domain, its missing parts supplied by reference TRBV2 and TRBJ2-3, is EPEVTQTPSHQVTQMGQEVILRCVPISNHLYFYWYRQILGQKVEFLVSFYNNEISEKSEIFDDQFSVERPDGSNFTLKIRSTKLEDSAMYFCASSEAVLSTDTQYFGPGTRLTVL.

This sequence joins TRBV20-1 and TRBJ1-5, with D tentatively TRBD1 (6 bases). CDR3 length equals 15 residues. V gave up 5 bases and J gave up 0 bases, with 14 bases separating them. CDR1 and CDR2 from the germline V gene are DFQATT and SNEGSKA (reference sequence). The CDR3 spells CSALRGQHSNQPQHF. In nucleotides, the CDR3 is TGCAGTGCTCTACGCGGACAGCATAGCAATCAGCCCCAGCATTTT.

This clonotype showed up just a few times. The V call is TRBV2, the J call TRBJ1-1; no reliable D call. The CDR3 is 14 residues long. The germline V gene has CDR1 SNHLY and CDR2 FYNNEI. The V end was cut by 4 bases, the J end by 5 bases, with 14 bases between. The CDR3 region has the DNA TGTGCCAGCAGTGGGGGTAGGAGCCTTACTGAAGCTTTCTTT. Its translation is CASSGGRSLTEAFF.

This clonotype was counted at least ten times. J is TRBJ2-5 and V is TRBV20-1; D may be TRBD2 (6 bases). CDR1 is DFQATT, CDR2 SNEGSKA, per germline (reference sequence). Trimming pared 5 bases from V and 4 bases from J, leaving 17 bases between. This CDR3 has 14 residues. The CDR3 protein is CSAFPRTTIETQYF. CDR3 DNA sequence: TGCAGTGCTTTCCCTCGGACTACCATAGAGACCCAGTACTTC.

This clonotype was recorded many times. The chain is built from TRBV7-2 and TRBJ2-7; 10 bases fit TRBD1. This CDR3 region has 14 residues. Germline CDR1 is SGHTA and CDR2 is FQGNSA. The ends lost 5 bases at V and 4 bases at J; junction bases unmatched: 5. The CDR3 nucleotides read TGTGCCAGCAGCCCCGGGACAGGGGCATACGAGCAGTACTTC. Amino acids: CASSPGTGAYEQYF.

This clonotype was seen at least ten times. This CDR3 reads CASTGLQETQYF. In DNA, the CDR3 is TGTGCCAGCACCGGGCTCCAAGAGACCCAGTACTTC. The chain uses TRBV7-8 and TRBJ2-5; D unresolved. The CDR3 sequence is 12 residues long. Deletions cut 7 bases from V and 1 base from J, with 7 bases between. Germline V lookup: CDR1 SGHVS, CDR2 FQNEAQ.

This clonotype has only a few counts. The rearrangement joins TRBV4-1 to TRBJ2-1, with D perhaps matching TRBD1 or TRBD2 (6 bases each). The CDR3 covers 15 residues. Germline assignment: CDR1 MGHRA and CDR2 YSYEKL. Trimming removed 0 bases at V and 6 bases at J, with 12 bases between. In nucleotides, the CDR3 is TGCGCCAGCAGCCAAGATCCAGGAGGGGGCAATGAGCAGTTCTTC. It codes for CASSQDPGGGNEQFF.

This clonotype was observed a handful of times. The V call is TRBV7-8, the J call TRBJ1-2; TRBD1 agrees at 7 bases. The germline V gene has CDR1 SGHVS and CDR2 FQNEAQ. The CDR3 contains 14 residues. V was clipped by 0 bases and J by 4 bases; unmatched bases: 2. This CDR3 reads CASSLAHRGYGYTF. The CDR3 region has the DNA TGTGCCAGCAGCTTAGCGCACAGGGGCTATGGCTACACCTTC.

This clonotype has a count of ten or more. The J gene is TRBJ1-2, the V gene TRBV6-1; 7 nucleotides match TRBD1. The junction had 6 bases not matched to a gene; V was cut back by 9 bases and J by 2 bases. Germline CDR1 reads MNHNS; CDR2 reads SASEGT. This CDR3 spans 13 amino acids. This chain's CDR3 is CASQGGPNYGYTF. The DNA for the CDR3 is TGTGCCAGTCAAGGGGGCCCCAACTATGGCTACACCTTC.

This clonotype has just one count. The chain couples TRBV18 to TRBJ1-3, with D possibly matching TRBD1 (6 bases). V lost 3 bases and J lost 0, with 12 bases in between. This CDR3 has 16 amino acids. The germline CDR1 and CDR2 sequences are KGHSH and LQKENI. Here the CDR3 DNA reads TGTGCCAGCTCACCTCGGGACACCATCTCTGGAAACACCATATATTTT. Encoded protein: CASSPRDTISGNTIYF.

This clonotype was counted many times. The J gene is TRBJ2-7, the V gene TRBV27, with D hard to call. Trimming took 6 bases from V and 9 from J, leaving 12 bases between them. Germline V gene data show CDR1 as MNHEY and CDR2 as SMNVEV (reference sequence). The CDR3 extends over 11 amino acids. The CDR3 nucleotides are TGTGCCAGCAGGAGCCTTTATCGGCAGTACTTC. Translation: CASRSLYRQYF.

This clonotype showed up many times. CDR3 DNA sequence: TGTGCCAGCAGTTTATGGAGTCAGAAGAACACCGGGGAGCTGTTTTTT. Protein product: CASSLWSQKNTGELFF. V is TRBV28 and J is TRBJ2-2, with unresolved D. CDR1 is MDHEN, CDR2 SYDVKM, per germline. V was cut by 0 bases and J by 1 base, with 9 bases left in between. The CDR3 has 16 amino acids.

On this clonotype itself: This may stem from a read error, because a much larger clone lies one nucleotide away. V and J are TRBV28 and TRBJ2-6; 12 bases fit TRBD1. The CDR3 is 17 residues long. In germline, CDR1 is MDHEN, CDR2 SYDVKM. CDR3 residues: CASKGTGGRSGANVLAF. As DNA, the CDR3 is TGTGCCAGCAAAGGGACAGGGGGCCGCTCTGGGGCCAACGTCCTGGCTTTC. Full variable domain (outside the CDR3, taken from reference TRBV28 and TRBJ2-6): DVKVTQSSRYLVKRTGEKVFLECVQDMDHENMFWYRQDPGLGLRLIYFSYDVKMKEKGDIPEGYSVSREKKERFSLILESASTNQTSMYLCASKGTGGRSGANVLAFGAGSRLTVL.

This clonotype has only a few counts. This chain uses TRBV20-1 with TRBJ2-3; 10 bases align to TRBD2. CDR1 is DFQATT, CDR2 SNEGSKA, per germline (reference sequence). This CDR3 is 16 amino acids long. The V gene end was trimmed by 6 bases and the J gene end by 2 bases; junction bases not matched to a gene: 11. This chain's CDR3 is CSATPGTSDNTDTQYF. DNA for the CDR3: TGCAGTGCAACTCCCGGGACTAGCGACAACACAGATACGCAGTATTTT.

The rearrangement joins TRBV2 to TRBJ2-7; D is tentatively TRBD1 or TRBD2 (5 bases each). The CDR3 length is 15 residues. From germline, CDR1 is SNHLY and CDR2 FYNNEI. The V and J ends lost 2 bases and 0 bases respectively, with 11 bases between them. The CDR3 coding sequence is TGTGCCAGCAGTGAAACGGGGCGGAGCTCCTACGAGCAGTACTTC. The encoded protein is CASSETGRSSYEQYF.

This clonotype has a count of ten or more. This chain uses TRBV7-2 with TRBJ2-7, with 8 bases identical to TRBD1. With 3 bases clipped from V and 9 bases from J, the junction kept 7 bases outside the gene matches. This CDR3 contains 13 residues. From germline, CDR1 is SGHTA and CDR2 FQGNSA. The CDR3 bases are TGTGCCAGCAGCTTGTTCCAGGGGACAGGGCAGTACTTC. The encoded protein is CASSLFQGTGQYF.

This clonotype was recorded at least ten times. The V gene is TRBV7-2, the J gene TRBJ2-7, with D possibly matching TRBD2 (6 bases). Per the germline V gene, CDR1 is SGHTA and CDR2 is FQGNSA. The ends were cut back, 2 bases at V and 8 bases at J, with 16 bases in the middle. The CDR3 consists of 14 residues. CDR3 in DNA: TGTGCCAGCAGCTTAAGTGGAGGGGCGGCCCAGCAGTACTTC. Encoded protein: CASSLSGGAAQQYF. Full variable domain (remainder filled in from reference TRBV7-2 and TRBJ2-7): GAGVSQSPSNKVTEKGKDVELRCDPISGHTALYWYRQSLGQGLEFLIYFQGNSAPDKSGLPSDRFSAERTGGSVSTLTIQRTQQEDSAVYLCASSLSGGAAQQYFGPGTRLTVT.

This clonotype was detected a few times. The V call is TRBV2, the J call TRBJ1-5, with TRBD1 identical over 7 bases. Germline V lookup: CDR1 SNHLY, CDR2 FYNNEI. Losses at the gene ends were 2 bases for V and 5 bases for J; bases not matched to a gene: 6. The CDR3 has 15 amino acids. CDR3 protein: CASSEWGTDYQPQHF. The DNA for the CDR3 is TGTGCCAGCAGTGAATGGGGGACAGACTATCAGCCCCAGCATTTT.

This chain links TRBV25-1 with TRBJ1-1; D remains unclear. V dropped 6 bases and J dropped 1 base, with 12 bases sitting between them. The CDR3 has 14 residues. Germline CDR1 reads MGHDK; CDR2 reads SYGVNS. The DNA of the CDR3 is TGTGCCAGCAGCCAAAAACCGGGGAACACTGAAGCTTTCTTT. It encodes CASSQKPGNTEAFF.

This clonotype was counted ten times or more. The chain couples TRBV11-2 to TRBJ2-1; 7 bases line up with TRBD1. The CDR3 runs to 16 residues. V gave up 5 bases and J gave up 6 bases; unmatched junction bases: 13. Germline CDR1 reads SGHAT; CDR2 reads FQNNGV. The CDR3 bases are TGTGCCAGCAGCGCCTCGCGGACAGGCGGAGGCAATGAGCAGTTCTTC. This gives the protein CASSASRTGGGNEQFF. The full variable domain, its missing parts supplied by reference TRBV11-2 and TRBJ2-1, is EAGVAQSPRYKIIEKRQSVAFWCNPISGHATLYWYQQILGQGPKLLIQFQNNGVVDDSQLPKDRFSAERLKGVDSTLKIQPAKLEDSAVYLCASSASRTGGGNEQFFGPGTRLTVL.

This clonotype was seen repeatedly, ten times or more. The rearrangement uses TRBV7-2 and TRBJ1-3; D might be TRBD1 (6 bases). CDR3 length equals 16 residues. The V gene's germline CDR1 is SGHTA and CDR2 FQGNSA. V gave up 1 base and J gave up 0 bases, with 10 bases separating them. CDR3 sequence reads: CASSLDRASSGNTIYF. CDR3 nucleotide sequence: TGTGCCAGCAGCTTAGACAGGGCGAGCTCTGGAAACACCATATATTTT. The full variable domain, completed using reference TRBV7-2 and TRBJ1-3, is GAGVSQSPSNKVTEKGKDVELRCDPISGHTALYWYRQSLGQGLEFLIYFQGNSAPDKSGLPSDRFSAERTGGSVSTLTIQRTQQEDSAVYLCASSLDRASSGNTIYFGEGSWLTVV.

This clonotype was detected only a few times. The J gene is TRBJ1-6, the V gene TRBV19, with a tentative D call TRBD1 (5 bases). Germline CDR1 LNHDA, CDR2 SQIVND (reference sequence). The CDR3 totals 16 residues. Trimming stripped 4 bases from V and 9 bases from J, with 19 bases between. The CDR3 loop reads CASSTRGRGTTSPLHF. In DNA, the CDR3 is TGTGCCAGTAGTACTCGGGGACGGGGCACTACTTCACCCCTCCACTTT.

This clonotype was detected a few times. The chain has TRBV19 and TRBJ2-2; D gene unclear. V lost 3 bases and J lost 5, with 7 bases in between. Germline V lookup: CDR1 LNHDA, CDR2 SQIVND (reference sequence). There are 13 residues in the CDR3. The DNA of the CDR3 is TGTGCCAGTAGTATCGGTGGGACCGGGGAGCTGTTTTTT. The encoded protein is CASSIGGTGELFF.

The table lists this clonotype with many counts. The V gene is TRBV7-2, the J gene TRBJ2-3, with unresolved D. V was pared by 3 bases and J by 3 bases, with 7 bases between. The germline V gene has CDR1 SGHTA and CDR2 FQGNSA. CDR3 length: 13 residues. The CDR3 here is CASSLTWTDTQYF. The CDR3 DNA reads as TGTGCCAGCAGCTTGACTTGGACAGATACGCAGTATTTT.